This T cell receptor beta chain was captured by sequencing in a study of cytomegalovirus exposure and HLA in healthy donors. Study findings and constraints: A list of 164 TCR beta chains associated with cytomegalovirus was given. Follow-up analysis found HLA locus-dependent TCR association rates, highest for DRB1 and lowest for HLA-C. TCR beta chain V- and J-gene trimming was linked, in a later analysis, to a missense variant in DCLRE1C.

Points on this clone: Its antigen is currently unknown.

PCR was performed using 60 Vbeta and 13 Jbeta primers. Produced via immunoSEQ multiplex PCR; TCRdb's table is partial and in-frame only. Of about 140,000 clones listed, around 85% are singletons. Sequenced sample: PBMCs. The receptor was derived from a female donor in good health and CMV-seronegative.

This chain's CDR3 is CASSTDRYSTDTQYF. In nucleotides, the CDR3 is TGTGCCAGCAGTACGGACAGGTATAGCACAGATACGCAGTATTTT. The chain couples TRBV6-1 to TRBJ2-3, with 7 bases lining up with TRBD1. The CDR3 consists of 15 residues. CDR1 MNHNS and CDR2 SASEGT come from the germline V gene. After removal of 5 bases from V and 0 bases from J, the junction contained 5 bases not matched to a gene.